Detailed here is one T cell receptor beta chain. Its antigen is undetermined. This entry comes from a study of blood T cells in healthy people across ages. Overall study findings and caveats: PBMCs left unsorted prevented a conclusive naive versus antigen-experienced comparison.

The V end was cut by 1 base, the J end by 6 bases, with 15 bases between. CDR3 length equals 16 residues. The germline V gene has CDR1 SGHAT and CDR2 FQNNGV. Using a J-beta primer mix together with a sample-barcoded 5' primer, a second PCR was run for roughly 6 to 11 cycles. A single record per CDR3 protein comes from TCRdb applying MiXCR to the 5' RACE reads. The table shows about 1.8 million distinct CDR3 sequences, with about 50% occurring only once. The receptor comes from a woman in her 40s in good health. Source material: blood. The chain employs TRBV11-2 and TRBJ1-4; a possible D gene is TRBD1 (5 bases). Here the CDR3 DNA reads TGTGCCAGCAGCTTAGGAAAGAGGGGTGGCTATGAAAAACTGTTTTTT. It encodes CASSLGKRGGYEKLFF.